These 26 T cell receptor beta chains were sequenced from one sample in a study of blood T cells in healthy people across ages. A J-beta primer mix and a sample-barcoded 5' primer were used in a second PCR of roughly 7 to 12 cycles. TCRdb independently ran MiXCR on the 5' RACE reads; one entry per CDR3 protein. The profile shows 750,000 to 850,000 distinct CDR3 sequences, approximately 25% of them singletons. These same records also appear under a second study, on T cells of mothers and their children.

Material for sequencing was blood. These receptor sequences come from a boy aged 5 to 17 in good health.

V and J are TRBV6-2 or TRBV6-3 and TRBJ2-6; D is ambiguous. The CDR3 contains 14 residues. Trimming took 8 bases from V and 0 from J, leaving 8 bases between them. Germline V CDR1 and CDR2: MNHEY, SVGEGT. This CDR3 reads CASCDTSGANVLTF. The CDR3 bases are TGTGCCAGCTGTGACACCTCTGGGGCCAACGTCCTGACTTTC.

This clonotype was observed a handful of times. J is TRBJ1-2 and V is TRBV20-1; 7 positions match TRBD1. The ends lost 7 bases at V and 2 bases at J; junction bases unmatched: 10. The CDR3 consists of 14 residues. CDR1 is DFQATT, CDR2 SNEGSKA, per germline (reference sequence). The CDR3 reads CSGKQGTANYGYTF. The CDR3 region has the DNA TGCAGTGGCAAGCAGGGGACAGCAAACTATGGCTACACCTTC.

A few counts support this clonotype. The chain couples TRBV28 to TRBJ1-4; no clear D. Germline loops: CDR1 MDHEN, CDR2 SYDVKM. The CDR3 is 16 residues long. The V gene lost 4 bases and the J gene lost 0 bases, with 12 bases spanning the gap. The CDR3 nucleotides are TGTGCCAGCAGTTCCCCCGACAAGGCAACTAATGAAAAACTGTTTTTT. This sequence encodes CASSSPDKATNEKLFF.

In the case of this clonotype: One junction end disagrees with the germline gene, perhaps due to a read error. The chain employs TRBV4-3 and TRBJ1-4; no definite D call. This CDR3 comprises 15 residues. Germline V lookup: CDR1 LGHNA, CDR2 YSLEER. CDR3 loop: CAGSQDRLINEKLFF. The CDR3 DNA reads TGCGCCGGCAGCCAAGATCGTCTTATTAATGAAAAACTGTTTTTT.

The rearrangement joins TRBV13 to TRBJ1-2, with D possibly TRBD1 on 6 matching bases. The V gene's germline CDR1 is PRHDT and CDR2 FYEKMQ (reference sequence). The CDR3 is 15 residues long. V lost 5 bases and J lost 2, with 15 bases in between. DNA for the CDR3: TGTGCCAGCAGCGCGGCGGGAGGGGGAAACTATGGCTACACCTTC. It codes for CASSAAGGGNYGYTF.

This clonotype was seen only a few times. The chain is built from TRBV7-2 and TRBJ1-2, with D tentatively TRBD1 (5 bases). This CDR3 is 15 amino acids long. V lost 1 base and J 2 bases, leaving 11 bases between the germline ends. Germline CDR1 is SGHTA and CDR2 is FQGNSA. The CDR3 DNA is TGTGCCAGCAGCTTAGGTGGGGGGGTCAACTATGGCTACACCTTC. It is translated as CASSLGGGVNYGYTF.

This sequence joins TRBV7-6 and TRBJ1-6; a possible D gene is TRBD1 (5 bases). Germline V gene sequence: CDR1 SGHVS, CDR2 FNYEAQ. This CDR3 is built from 17 residues. Trimming took 9 bases from V and 0 from J, leaving 18 bases between them. CDR3 amino acids: CASSRDSLSSYNSPLHF. CDR3 coding DNA: TGTGCCAGTAGCCGGGACTCCTTGAGCTCCTATAATTCACCCCTCCACTTT.

This chain links TRBV13 with TRBJ2-5; 9 nucleotides align to TRBD1. The J call may not be correct, given that the DNA end is closer to TRBJ2-7. The CDR3 is 15 residues long. Germline lookup yields CDR1 PRHDT and CDR2 FYEKMQ (reference sequence). This chain's CDR3 is CASGDGGTGNIEQYF. CDR3 nucleotides: TGTGCCAGCGGCGACGGTGGGACAGGGAATATCGAGCAGTACTTC.

This clonotype was observed a few times. The chain couples TRBV7-8 to TRBJ1-1; D gene ambiguous. CDR3 length equals 14 residues. V was trimmed by 1 base and J by 4 bases, leaving 10 bases between them. The germline V gene has CDR1 SGHVS and CDR2 FQNEAQ. In DNA, the CDR3 is TGTGCCAGCAGCTTAGATTTTAGGGCCACTGAAGCTTTCTTT. It codes for CASSLDFRATEAFF.

This clonotype has a handful of counts. The CDR3 bases are TGCGCCAGCAGCCAATGGCGGGACAATTCCTACGAGCAGTACTTC. This encodes CASSQWRDNSYEQYF. The chain uses TRBV4-3 and TRBJ2-7; perhaps D is TRBD1 or TRBD2 (6 bases each). Germline values: CDR1 LGHNA, CDR2 YSLEER. The CDR3 consists of 15 residues. Trimming left V 2 bases short and J 1 base short, with 12 bases between.

The chain joins TRBV7-3 to TRBJ2-3; no firm D call. V was cut by 1 base and J by 0 bases, with 8 bases left in between. Germline V lookup: CDR1 SGHTA, CDR2 FQGTGA. This CDR3 comprises 15 residues. The CDR3 sequence: CASSLMSGSTDTQYF. The CDR3 nucleotides are TGTGCCAGCAGCTTAATGTCCGGGAGCACAGATACGCAGTATTTT.

This chain's CDR3 is CASRTTSGGQAYEQYF. CDR3 nucleotide sequence: TGCGCCAGCAGGACAACGAGCGGGGGCCAGGCCTACGAGCAGTACTTC. V and J are TRBV5-1 and TRBJ2-7, with 8 bases that match TRBD2. From germline, CDR1 is SGHRS and CDR2 YFSETQ. Trimming at V came to 5 bases and at J to 2 bases, leaving 12 bases not matched to a gene. This CDR3 has 16 amino acids.

V gene TRBV12-3 or TRBV12-4 combines with J gene TRBJ2-7; the D gene is possibly TRBD2 (5 bases). The CDR3 spans 14 residues. With 5 bases removed from V and 2 bases from J, the gap between germline ends came to 13 bases. CDR3 region: CASSISGIPYEQYF. CDR3 DNA: TGTGCCAGCAGTATCAGCGGCATCCCCTACGAGCAGTACTTC.

The chain carries TRBV20-1 and TRBJ2-3, with TRBD2 matching 8 bases. After removal of 5 bases from V and 5 bases from J, the junction contained 12 bases not matched to a gene. Germline loops: CDR1 DFQATT, CDR2 SNEGSKA (reference sequence). The CDR3 is 15 residues long. For the CDR3, the DNA is TGCAGTGCTCCGAACGGGACTAGTTGGCTAGATACGCAGTATTTT. Its protein is CSAPNGTSWLDTQYF.

The chain links TRBV20-1 to TRBJ2-5; no clear D gene. The ends were cut back, 2 bases at V and 11 bases at J, with 12 bases in the middle. This CDR3 has 11 amino acids. Germline CDR1 DFQATT, CDR2 SNEGSKA (reference sequence). The CDR3 DNA follows: TGCAGTGCTAGATCGGGCAATGAGCAGTACTTC. Amino acids: CSARSGNEQYF.

The rearrangement joins TRBV4-3 to TRBJ2-7; D unclear. The V gene lost 0 bases and the J gene lost 0 bases, with 3 bases spanning the gap. The CDR3 spans 13 residues. CDR1 is LGHNA, CDR2 YSLEER, per germline. The CDR3 region is CASSQENSYEQYF. In DNA form, the CDR3 reads TGCGCCAGCAGCCAAGAGAACTCCTACGAGCAGTACTTC.

V and J are TRBV12-3 or TRBV12-4 and TRBJ2-7, with D possibly being TRBD2 (6 bases). Trimming left V 3 bases short and J 6 bases short, with 18 bases between. There are 15 residues in the CDR3. The CDR3 protein is CASSLRGVGAREQYF. The CDR3 region has the DNA TGTGCCAGCAGTTTGCGGGGAGTTGGGGCTCGCGAGCAGTACTTC.

The V and J genes are TRBV2 and TRBJ2-3; D unclear. The CDR3 contains 14 residues. Deletions cut 6 bases from V and 10 bases from J, with 20 bases between. Germline CDR1 SNHLY, CDR2 FYNNEI. Here the CDR3 DNA reads TGTGCCAGCAGCTTTTCGTCAGACCAGGTTGCGCAGTATTTT. Amino acid sequence: CASSFSSDQVAQYF.

This clonotype was counted a few times. V and J are TRBV29-1 and TRBJ2-5; 7 bases align to TRBD2. The CDR3 sequence is 15 residues long. CDR1 is SQVTM and CDR2 is ANQGSEA in the germline V gene. With V trimmed by 7 bases and J by 4 bases, 15 bases remained unmatched. CDR3 nucleotide sequence: TGCAGCGCGCTTACGAGGGCGGGGGAGGGAGAGACCCAGTACTTC. Protein product: CSALTRAGEGETQYF.

This clonotype appeared a few times. CDR3 loop: CASSLGQPTGELFF. The DNA of the CDR3 is TGCGCCAGCAGCCTGGGACAGCCAACCGGGGAGCTGTTTTTT. The J gene is TRBJ2-2, the V gene TRBV5-1; TRBD1 matches at 7 bases. Germline V gene data show CDR1 as SGHRS and CDR2 as YFSETQ. J lost 5 bases, V lost 4 bases, and 5 bases had no gene match. The CDR3 contains 14 residues.

This clonotype was observed a few times. The chain carries TRBV11-2 and TRBJ2-5; 10 bases align to TRBD2. The germline CDR1 and CDR2 sequences are SGHAT and FQNNGV. Trimming removed 1 base from V and 10 bases from J; junction bases left unmatched: 12. This CDR3 comprises 16 residues. CDR3 nucleotide sequence: TGTGCCAGCAGCTTAGGCTCTACTAGCGGGATCCAAAGCCAGTACTTC. Protein product: CASSLGSTSGIQSQYF.

The chain is built from TRBV20-1 and TRBJ1-5; D is undetermined. CDR3 length equals 13 residues. V was pared by 2 bases and J by 3 bases, with 8 bases between. In germline, CDR1 is DFQATT, CDR2 SNEGSKA (reference sequence). The CDR3 protein is CSARSHNNQPQHF. The CDR3 coding sequence is TGCAGTGCTAGAAGCCACAACAATCAGCCCCAGCATTTT.

This chain joins TRBV6-2 or TRBV6-3 and TRBJ1-2; D gene uncertain. CDR1 MNHEY and CDR2 SVGEGT come from the germline V gene. CDR3 size: 14 residues. Trimming pared 6 bases from V and 2 bases from J, leaving 13 bases between. The CDR3 sequence is CASRKAGGNYGYTF. The CDR3 nucleotides read TGTGCCAGCAGAAAGGCAGGAGGAAACTATGGCTACACCTTC.

This clonotype was detected only a few times. The chain has TRBV7-9 and TRBJ1-2; the match to TRBD1 covers 7 bases. V trimming: 5 bases; J trimming: 4 bases; junction bases outside the gene matches: 7. The CDR3 has 14 amino acids. CDR1 and CDR2 (germline): SEHNR, FQNEAQ (reference sequence). In DNA form, the CDR3 reads TGTGCCAGCAGCAATACAGGGGTAGCCTATGGCTACACCTTC. It codes for CASSNTGVAYGYTF.

In DNA, the CDR3 is TGCGCCAGCAGCCAAGAGGCAGGCCCCTACAATGAGCAGTTCTTC. It yields the protein CASSQEAGPYNEQFF. The gene calls are TRBV4-3 and TRBJ2-1; no clear D. Trimming removed 0 bases from V and 2 bases from J, with 8 bases in between. The CDR3 consists of 15 residues. CDR1 is LGHNA and CDR2 is YSLEER in the germline V gene.

V is TRBV28 and J is TRBJ2-7; possible D gene TRBD1, 6 bases. This CDR3 comprises 17 residues. Deletions cut 5 bases from V and 3 bases from J, with 23 bases between. The germline gives CDR1 MDHEN, CDR2 SYDVKM. CDR3 loop: CASSKTAGLQGYYEQYF. The CDR3 coding sequence is TGTGCCAGCAGTAAAACTGCAGGGTTGCAGGGGTACTACGAGCAGTACTTC.